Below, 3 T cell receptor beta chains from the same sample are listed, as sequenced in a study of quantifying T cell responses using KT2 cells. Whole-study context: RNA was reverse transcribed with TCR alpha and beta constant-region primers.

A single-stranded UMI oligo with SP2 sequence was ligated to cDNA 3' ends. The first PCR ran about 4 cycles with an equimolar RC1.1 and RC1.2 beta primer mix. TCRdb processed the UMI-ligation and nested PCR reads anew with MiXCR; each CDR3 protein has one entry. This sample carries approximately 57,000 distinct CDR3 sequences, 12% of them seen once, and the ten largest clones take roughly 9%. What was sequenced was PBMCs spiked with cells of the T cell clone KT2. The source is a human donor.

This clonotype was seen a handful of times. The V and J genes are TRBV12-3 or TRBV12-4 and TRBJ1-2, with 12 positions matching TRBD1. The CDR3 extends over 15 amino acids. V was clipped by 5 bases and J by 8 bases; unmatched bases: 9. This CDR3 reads CASSPPGQGAGGYTF. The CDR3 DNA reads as TGTGCCAGCAGTCCACCGGGACAGGGGGCTGGCGGCTACACCTTC.

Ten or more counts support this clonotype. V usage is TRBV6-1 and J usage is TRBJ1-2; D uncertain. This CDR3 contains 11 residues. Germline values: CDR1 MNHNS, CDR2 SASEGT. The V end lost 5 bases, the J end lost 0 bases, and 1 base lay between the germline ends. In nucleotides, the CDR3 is TGTGCCAGCAGTACTAACTATGGCTACACCTTC. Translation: CASSTNYGYTF.

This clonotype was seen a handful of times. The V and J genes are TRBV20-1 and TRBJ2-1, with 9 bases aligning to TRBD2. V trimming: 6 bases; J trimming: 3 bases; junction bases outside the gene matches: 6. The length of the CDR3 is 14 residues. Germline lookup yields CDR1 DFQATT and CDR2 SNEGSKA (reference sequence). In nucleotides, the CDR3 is TGCAGTGCACGGTCTAGCGGGGACTACAATGAGCAGTTCTTC. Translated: CSARSSGDYNEQFF.